These T cell receptor beta chains were read from a single sample in a study of OX40 agonist ivuxolimab in advanced cancers. Produced via immunoSEQ multiplex PCR; TCRdb's table is partial and in-frame only. The sample lists tens of thousands of clones, approximately 85% seen once, with around 0.2% in the top ten. Sequencing used CD4+ or CD8+ T cells sorted from blood, obtained in a trial of the OX40 agonist ivuxolimab. Receptors originate from an adult with an advanced solid tumor such as melanoma, head and neck, liver or kidney cancer. Each CDR3 is given with its conserved first and last residue. Fields, in order: CDR3 length, V gene, CDR3 protein.

>14|TRBV27
CASSFLRDGLTQYF
>14|TRBV6-1
CASSERGRRDGYTF
>14|TRBV10-2
CASSDRGPNNEQFF
>15|TRBV6-1
CASSVSHGVTGELFF
>13|TRBV4-1
CASSQTGIYGYTF
>15|TRBV7-2
CASSPGVGFNYGYTF
>16|TRBV7-6
CASSTPRLGLREKLFF
>15|TRBV7-9
CASSLGQGESEKLFF
>17|TRBV5-1
CASSFRVLAAPDNEQFF
>14|TRBV11-3
CASSLALSTGELFF
>14|TRBV19
CASSTAGPRNTIYF
>19|TRBV7-9
CASSLGRGAGGPVSYEQYF
>19|TRBV5-6
CASSLAVGLAGAGGKTQYF
>12|TRBV7-8
CASSLVVGTQYF
>15|TRBV7-2
CASSLTSSGANVLTF
>14|TRBV5-1
CASSLGGIGSEAFF
>14|TRBV18
CASSPGTGDEKLFF
>16|TRBV18
CASSRQGANSGNTIYF
>14|TRBV9
CASSPYRETYGYTF
>16|TRBV28
CASLQLAGTSYNEQFF
>19|TRBV7-9
CASSKIRRGQGASNYGYTF
>16|TRBV9
CASSVATGPGTDTQYF
>16|TRBV7-9
CASSKPSGTTYNEQFF
>16|TRBV5-1
CASSLRGAANTGELFF
>16|TRBV18
CASSPPSRLAKNIQYF
>13|TRBV18
CASSPTSRDEQYF
>15|TRBV13
CASRRIRSSGNTIYF
>14|TRBV10-1
CASSEKRWGDTQYF
>17|TRBV7-2
CASSLAPSGRGGDTQYF
>14|TRBV28
CASMGQGISEKLFF
>15|TRBV19
CASSIEGQGTQPQHF